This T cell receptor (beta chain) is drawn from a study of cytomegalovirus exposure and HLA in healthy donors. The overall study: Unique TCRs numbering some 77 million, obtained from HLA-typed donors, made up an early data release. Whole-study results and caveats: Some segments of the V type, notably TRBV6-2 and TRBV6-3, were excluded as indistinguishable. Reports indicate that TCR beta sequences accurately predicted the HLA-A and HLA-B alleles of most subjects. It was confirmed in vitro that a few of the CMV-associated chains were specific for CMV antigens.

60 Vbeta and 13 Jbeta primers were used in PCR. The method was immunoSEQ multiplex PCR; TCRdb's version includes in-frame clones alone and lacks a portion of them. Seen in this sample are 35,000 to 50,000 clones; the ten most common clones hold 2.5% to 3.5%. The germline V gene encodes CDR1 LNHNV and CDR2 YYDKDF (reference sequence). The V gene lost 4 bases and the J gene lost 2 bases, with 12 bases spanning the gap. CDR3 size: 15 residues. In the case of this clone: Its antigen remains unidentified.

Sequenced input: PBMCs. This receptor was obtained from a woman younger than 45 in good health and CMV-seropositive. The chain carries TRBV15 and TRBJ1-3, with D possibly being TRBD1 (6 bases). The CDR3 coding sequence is TGTGCCACCAGCACGAACAGGGTACCTGGAAACACCATATATTTT. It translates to CATSTNRVPGNTIYF. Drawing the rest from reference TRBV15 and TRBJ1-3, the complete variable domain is DAMVIQNPRYQVTQFGKPVTLSCSQTLNHNVMYWYQQKSSQAPKLLFHYYDKDFNNEADTPDNFQSRRPNTSFCFLDIRSPGLGDTAMYLCATSTNRVPGNTIYFGEGSWLTVV.